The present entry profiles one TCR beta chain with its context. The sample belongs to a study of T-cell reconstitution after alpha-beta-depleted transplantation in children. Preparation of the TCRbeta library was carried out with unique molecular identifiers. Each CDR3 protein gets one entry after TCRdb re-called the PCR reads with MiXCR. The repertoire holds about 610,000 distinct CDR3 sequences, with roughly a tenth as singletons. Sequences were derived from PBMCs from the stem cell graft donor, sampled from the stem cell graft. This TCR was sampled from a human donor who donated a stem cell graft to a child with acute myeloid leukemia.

CDR3 bases: TGTGCCAGTAGTATCATGGCGGAGAGAATACTTAACACTGAAGCTTTCTTT. Encoded protein: CASSIMAERILNTEAFF. The chain carries TRBV19 and TRBJ1-1; D gene ambiguous. Trimming shortened V by 3 bases and J by 2 bases, and 19 bases separated the two germline ends. Per the germline V gene, CDR1 is LNHDA and CDR2 is SQIVND (reference sequence). This CDR3 region has 17 residues.